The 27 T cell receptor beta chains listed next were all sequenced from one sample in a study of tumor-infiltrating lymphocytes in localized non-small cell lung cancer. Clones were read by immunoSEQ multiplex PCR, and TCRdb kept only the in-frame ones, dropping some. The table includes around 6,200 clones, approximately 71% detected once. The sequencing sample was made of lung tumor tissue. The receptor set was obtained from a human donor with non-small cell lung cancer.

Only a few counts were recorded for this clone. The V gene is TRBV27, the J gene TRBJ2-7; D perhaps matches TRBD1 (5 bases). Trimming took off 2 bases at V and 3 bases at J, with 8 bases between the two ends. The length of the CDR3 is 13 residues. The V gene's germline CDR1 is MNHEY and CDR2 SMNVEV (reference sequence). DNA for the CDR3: TGTGCCAGCAGTTTAAGAAGGGGCTACGAGCAGTACTTC. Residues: CASSLRRGYEQYF.

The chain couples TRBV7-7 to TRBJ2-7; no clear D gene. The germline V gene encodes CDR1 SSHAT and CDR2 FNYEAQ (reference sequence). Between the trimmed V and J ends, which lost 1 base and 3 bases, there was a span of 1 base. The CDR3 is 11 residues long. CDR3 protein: CASSLDYEQYV. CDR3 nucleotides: TGTGCCAGCAGCTTAGACTACGAGCAGTACGTC.

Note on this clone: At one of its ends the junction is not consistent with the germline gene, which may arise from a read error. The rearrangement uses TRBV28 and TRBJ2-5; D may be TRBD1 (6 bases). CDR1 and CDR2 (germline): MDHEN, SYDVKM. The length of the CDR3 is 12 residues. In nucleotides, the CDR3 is TGTGCCAGCAGTCCCCCCGCAGGGGATGGTGACTTC. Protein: CASSPPAGDGDF.

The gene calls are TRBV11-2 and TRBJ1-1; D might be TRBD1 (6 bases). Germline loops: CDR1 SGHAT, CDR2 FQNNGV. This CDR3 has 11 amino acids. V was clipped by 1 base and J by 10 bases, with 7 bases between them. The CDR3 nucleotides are TGTGCCAGCAGCTTAGCGGGGGCAGCTTTCTTT. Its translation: CASSLAGAAFF.

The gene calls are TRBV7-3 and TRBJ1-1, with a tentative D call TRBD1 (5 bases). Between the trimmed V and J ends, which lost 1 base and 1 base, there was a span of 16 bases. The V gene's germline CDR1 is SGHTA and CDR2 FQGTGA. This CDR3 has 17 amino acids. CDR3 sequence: CASSLMPHMGPNTEAFF. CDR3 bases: TGTGCCAGCAGCTTAATGCCCCACATGGGGCCGAACACTGAAGCTTTCTTT.

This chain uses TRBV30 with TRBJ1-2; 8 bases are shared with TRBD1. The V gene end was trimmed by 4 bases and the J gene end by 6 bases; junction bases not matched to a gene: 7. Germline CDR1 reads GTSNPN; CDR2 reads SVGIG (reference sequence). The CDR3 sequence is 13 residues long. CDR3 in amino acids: CAWTSRTGHGYTF. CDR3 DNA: TGTGCCTGGACTTCGAGGACAGGGCATGGCTACACCTTC.

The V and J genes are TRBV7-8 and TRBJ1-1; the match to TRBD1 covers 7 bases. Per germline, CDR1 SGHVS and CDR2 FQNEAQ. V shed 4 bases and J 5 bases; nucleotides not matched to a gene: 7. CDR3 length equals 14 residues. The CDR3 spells CASSYQGGGTEAFF. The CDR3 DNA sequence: TGTGCCAGCAGCTACCAGGGGGGTGGGACTGAAGCTTTCTTT.

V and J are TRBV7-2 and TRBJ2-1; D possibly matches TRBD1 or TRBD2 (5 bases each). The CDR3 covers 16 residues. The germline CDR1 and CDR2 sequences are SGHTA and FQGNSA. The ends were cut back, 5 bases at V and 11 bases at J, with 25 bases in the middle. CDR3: CASSPPRDAPGRKQFF. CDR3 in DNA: TGTGCCAGCAGCCCCCCTCGGGACGCTCCTGGGAGAAAGCAGTTCTTC. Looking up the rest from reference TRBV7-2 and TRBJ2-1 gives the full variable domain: GAGVSQSPSNKVTEKGKDVELRCDPISGHTALYWYRQSLGQGLEFLIYFQGNSAPDKSGLPSDRFSAERTGGSVSTLTIQRTQQEDSAVYLCASSPPRDAPGRKQFFGPGTRLTVL.

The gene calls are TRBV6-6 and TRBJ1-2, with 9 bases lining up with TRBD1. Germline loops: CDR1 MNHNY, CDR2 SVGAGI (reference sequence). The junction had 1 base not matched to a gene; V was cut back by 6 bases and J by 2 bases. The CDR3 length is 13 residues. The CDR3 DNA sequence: TGTGCCAGCAGGGGGACAGGGAACTATGGCTACACCTTC. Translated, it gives CASRGTGNYGYTF.

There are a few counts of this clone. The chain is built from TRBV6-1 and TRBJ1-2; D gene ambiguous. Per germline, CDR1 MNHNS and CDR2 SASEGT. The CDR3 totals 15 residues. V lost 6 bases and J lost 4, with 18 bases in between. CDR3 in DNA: TGTGCCAGCAGCCCTGCCCACACGGGAATCTATGGCTACACCTTC. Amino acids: CASSPAHTGIYGYTF.

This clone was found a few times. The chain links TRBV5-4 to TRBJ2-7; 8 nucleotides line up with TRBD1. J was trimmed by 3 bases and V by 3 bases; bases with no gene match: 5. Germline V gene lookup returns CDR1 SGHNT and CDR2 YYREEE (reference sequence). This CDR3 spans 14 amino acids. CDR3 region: CASSSAGGIYEQYF. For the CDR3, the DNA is TGTGCCAGCAGCTCGGCAGGGGGCATCTACGAGCAGTACTTC.

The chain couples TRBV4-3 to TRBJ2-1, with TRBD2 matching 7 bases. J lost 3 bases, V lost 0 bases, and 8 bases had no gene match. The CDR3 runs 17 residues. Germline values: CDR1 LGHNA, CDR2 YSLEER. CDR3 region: CASSQDLAGEIYNEQFF. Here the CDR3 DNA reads TGCGCCAGCAGCCAAGATCTCGCGGGAGAGATCTACAATGAGCAGTTCTTC.

CDR3 bases: TGCGCCAGCAGCCAAGCGAGGACAGCCGGGACTAGCGGTACAGATACGCAGTATTTT. Its protein product is CASSQARTAGTSGTDTQYF. The chain links TRBV4-3 to TRBJ2-3, with 11 positions matching TRBD2. The junction had 12 bases not matched to a gene; V was cut back by 1 base and J by 3 bases. Per the germline V gene, CDR1 is LGHNA and CDR2 is YSLEER. The CDR3 runs 19 residues.

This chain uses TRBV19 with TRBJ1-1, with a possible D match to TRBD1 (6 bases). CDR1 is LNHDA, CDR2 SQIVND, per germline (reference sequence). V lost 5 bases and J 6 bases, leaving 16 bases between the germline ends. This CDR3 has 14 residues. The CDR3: CASSRLGQFAEAFF. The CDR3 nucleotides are TGTGCCAGTAGTCGCCTCGGACAGTTCGCTGAAGCTTTCTTT.

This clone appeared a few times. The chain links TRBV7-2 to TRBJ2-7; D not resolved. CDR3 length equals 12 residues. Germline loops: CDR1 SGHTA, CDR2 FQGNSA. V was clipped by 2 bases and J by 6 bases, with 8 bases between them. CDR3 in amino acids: CASSLRESEQYF. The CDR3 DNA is TGTGCCAGCAGCTTACGAGAATCCGAGCAGTACTTC.

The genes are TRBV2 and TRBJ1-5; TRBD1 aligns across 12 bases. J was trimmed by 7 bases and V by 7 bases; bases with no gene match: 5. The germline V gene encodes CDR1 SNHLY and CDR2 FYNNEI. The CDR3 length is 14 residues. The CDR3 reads CASTGQGADQPQHF. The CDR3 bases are TGTGCCAGCACGGGACAGGGGGCGGACCAGCCCCAGCATTTT.

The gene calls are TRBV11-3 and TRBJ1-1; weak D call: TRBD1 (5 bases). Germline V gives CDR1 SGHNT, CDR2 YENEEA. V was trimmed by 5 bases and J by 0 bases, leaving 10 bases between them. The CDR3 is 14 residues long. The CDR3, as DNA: TGTGCCAGCAGCGCCGGGGGAGTGAACACTGAAGCTTTCTTT. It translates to CASSAGGVNTEAFF.

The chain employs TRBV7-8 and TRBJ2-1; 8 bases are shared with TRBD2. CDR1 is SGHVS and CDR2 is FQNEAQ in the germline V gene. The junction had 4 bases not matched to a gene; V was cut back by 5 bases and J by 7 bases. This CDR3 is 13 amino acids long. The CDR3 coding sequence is TGTGCCAGCAGCCAGGGACTAGGTAATGAGCAGTTCTTC. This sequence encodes CASSQGLGNEQFF.

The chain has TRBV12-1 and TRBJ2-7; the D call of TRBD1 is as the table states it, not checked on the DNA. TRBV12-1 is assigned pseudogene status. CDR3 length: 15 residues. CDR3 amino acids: CASSPSGQAPHEQYF. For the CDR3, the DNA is TGTGCCAGCAGCCCGTCGGGACAGGCCCCCCACGAGCAGTACTTC.

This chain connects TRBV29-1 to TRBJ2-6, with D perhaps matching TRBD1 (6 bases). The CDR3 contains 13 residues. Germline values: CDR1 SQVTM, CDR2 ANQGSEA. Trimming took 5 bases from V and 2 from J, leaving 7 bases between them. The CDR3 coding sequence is TGCAGCGTTCCAGGGGCTGGGGCCAACGTCCTGACTTTC. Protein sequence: CSVPGAGANVLTF.

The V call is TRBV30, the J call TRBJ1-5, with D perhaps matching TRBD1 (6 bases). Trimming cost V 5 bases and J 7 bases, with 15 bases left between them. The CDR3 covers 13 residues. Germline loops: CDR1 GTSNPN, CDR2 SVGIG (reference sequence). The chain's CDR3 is CAWGTGSRQPQHF. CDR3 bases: TGTGCCTGGGGCACAGGGTCGAGGCAGCCCCAGCATTTT.

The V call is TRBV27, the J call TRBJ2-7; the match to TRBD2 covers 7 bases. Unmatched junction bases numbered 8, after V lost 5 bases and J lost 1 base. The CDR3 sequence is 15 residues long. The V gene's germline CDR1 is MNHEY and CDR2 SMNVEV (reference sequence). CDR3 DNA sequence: TGTGCCAGCAGTCCCCGACTAGCCGGGTCCTACGAGCAGTACTTC. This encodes CASSPRLAGSYEQYF.

The CDR3 here is CSVSFPDTQYF. CDR3 sequence (DNA): TGCAGCGTTAGCTTTCCAGATACGCAGTATTTT. The V gene is TRBV29-1, the J gene TRBJ2-3; D is undetermined. CDR1 is SQVTM, CDR2 ANQGSEA, per germline. Trimming took off 5 bases at V and 4 bases at J, with 7 bases between the two ends. The CDR3 length is 11 residues.

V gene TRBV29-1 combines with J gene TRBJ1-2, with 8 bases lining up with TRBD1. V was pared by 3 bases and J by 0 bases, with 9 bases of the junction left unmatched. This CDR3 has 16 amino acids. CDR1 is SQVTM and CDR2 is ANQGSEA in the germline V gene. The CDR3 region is CSVEGDRGLANYGYTF. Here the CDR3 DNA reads TGCAGCGTTGAGGGCGACAGGGGTTTGGCTAACTATGGCTACACCTTC.

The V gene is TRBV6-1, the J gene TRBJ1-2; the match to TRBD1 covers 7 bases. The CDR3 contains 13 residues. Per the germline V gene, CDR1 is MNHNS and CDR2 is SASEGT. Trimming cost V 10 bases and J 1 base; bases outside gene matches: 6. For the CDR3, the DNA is TGTGCCACCTCACGGGACAGTAACTATGGCTACACCTTC. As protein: CATSRDSNYGYTF.

The CDR3 nucleotides are TGTGCCAGCTCGCGGAACACTGAAGCTTTCTTT. This translates into CASSRNTEAFF. This chain connects TRBV6-1 to TRBJ1-1; D is unresolved. The CDR3 consists of 11 residues. V lost 8 bases and J lost 1, with 5 bases in between. The V gene's germline CDR1 is MNHNS and CDR2 SASEGT.

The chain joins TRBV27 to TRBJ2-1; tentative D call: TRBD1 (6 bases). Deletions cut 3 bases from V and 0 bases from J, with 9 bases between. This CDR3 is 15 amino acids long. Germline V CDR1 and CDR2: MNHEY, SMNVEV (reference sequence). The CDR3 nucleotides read TGTGCCAGCAGTTTCCAGGGGACCTCCTACAATGAGCAGTTCTTC. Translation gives CASSFQGTSYNEQFF.